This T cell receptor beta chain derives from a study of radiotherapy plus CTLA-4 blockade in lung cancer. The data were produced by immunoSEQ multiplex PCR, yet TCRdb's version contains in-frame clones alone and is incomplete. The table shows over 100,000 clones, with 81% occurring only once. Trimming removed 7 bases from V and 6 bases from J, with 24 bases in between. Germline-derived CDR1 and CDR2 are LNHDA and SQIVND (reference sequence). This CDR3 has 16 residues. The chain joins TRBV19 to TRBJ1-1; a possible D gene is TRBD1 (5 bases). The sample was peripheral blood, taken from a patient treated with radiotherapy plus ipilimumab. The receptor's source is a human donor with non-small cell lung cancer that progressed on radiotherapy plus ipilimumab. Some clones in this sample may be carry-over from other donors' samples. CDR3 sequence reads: CASTPSRGLGFAEAFF. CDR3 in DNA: TGTGCCAGTACCCCCAGCCGGGGCCTCGGTTTCGCTGAAGCTTTCTTT.